One sample yielded the 12 T cell receptor beta chains listed below, sequenced in a study of blood T cell repertoires in COVID-19. Measured with immunoSEQ multiplex PCR; TCRdb has only the in-frame clones, and not every one. The sample has 150,000 to 200,000 clones, about 78% seen once. Sample: peripheral blood. These receptors were taken from a woman between 45 and 60 years old with active or convalescent COVID-19.

This clone was observed many times. The chain joins TRBV19 to TRBJ1-6, with 7 bases lining up with TRBD1. Trimming cost V 6 bases and J 8 bases; bases outside gene matches: 7. CDR3 length equals 14 residues. The V gene's germline CDR1 is LNHDA and CDR2 SQIVND (reference sequence). The CDR3 spells CASSDRVGDSPLHF. The DNA of the CDR3 is TGTGCCAGTAGCGACAGGGTAGGTGATTCACCCCTCCACTTT.

This clone has only one observation. The V gene is TRBV30, the J gene TRBJ1-2; D uncertain. V was clipped by 3 bases and J by 4 bases, with 9 bases between them. There are 12 residues in the CDR3. Germline assignment: CDR1 GTSNPN and CDR2 SVGIG (reference sequence). CDR3: CAWSEFGYGYTF. The CDR3 DNA reads as TGTGCCTGGAGCGAATTCGGCTATGGCTACACCTTC.

The chain couples TRBV5-1 to TRBJ1-2; no firm D call. Trimming cost V 3 bases and J 7 bases, with 13 bases left between them. CDR1 and CDR2 (germline): SGHRS, YFSETQ. The CDR3 length is 13 residues. CDR3 DNA sequence: TGCGCCAGCAGCTCGATGGGAGGTTCTGGCTACACCTTC. It yields the protein CASSSMGGSGYTF.

In this sample, this clone turned up once. This sequence joins TRBV12-3 or TRBV12-4 and TRBJ1-2, with D perhaps TRBD1 (5 bases). Between the trimmed V and J ends, which lost 6 bases and 3 bases, there was a span of 8 bases. The CDR3 consists of 12 residues. CDR3 nucleotides: TGTGCCAGCAGGGTCAGGGACTATGGCTACACCTTC. It specifies CASRVRDYGYTF.

V usage is TRBV6-6 and J usage is TRBJ2-2; D is possibly TRBD2 (5 bases). V was clipped by 6 bases and J by 4 bases, with 15 bases between them. There are 15 residues in the CDR3. Germline V gene sequence: CDR1 MNHNY, CDR2 SVGAGI (reference sequence). This CDR3 reads CASSLLSGFTGELFF. The CDR3 DNA reads TGTGCCAGCAGCCTTTTATCGGGATTCACCGGGGAGCTGTTTTTT.

A single count supports this clone. The chain combines TRBV28 with TRBJ1-2; 7 bases align to TRBD1. Germline V gene data show CDR1 as MDHEN and CDR2 as SYDVKM. This CDR3 has 16 amino acids. J lost 1 base, V lost 5 bases, and 10 bases had no gene match. The CDR3 region has the DNA TGTGCCAGCAGTGTACTGGGACAGCGCTTTAACTATGGCTACACCTTC. The encoded protein is CASSVLGQRFNYGYTF.

J is TRBJ2-3 and V is TRBV7-9, with TRBD2 matching over 7 bases. The trim removed 5 bases at V and 0 bases at J, leaving 8 bases unmatched. Germline-derived CDR1 and CDR2 are SEHNR and FQNEAQ (reference sequence). The CDR3 runs to 16 residues. The CDR3, as DNA: TGTGCCAGCAGCGGAGGAGTAGCGGGTAGCACAGATACGCAGTATTTT. Protein: CASSGGVAGSTDTQYF. The whole variable domain, remainder taken from reference TRBV7-9 and TRBJ2-3, is DTGVSQNPRHKITKRGQNVTFRCDPISEHNRLYWYRQTLGQGPEFLTYFQNEAQLEKSRLLSDRFSAERPKGSFSTLEIQRTEQGDSAMYLCASSGGVAGSTDTQYFGPGTRLTVL.

This clone was detected ten times or more. The rearrangement joins TRBV6-6 to TRBJ2-7; TRBD1 agrees at 7 bases. CDR3 length: 13 residues. Germline CDR1 reads MNHNY; CDR2 reads SVGAGI (reference sequence). The trim removed 5 bases at V and 4 bases at J, leaving 5 bases unmatched. The CDR3 nucleotides read TGTGCCAGCAGTCCGGGACAGACTTACGAGCAGTACTTC. This gives the protein CASSPGQTYEQYF.

This chain uses TRBV7-9 with TRBJ1-2; 9 bases are shared with TRBD1. Germline V gives CDR1 SEHNR, CDR2 FQNEAQ (reference sequence). V lost 5 bases and J lost 2; bases outside the gene matches: 9. There are 16 residues in the CDR3. DNA of the CDR3: TGTGCCAGCAGCCAGGTGGGGACAGGGATGAACTATGGCTACACCTTC. Its translation: CASSQVGTGMNYGYTF.

This rearrangement joins TRBV19 to TRBJ2-3, with 15 positions matching TRBD2. Trimming took 3 bases from V and 1 from J; bases not matched to a gene: 2. The CDR3 consists of 17 residues. Per the germline V gene, CDR1 is LNHDA and CDR2 is SQIVND (reference sequence). The CDR3 is CASSMGLAGGRTDTQYF. The CDR3, as DNA: TGTGCCAGTAGTATGGGACTAGCGGGAGGCCGCACAGATACGCAGTATTTT.

The chain uses TRBV20-1 and TRBJ1-5; D is possibly TRBD1 (5 bases). Germline assignment: CDR1 DFQATT and CDR2 SNEGSKA (reference sequence). The V gene lost 3 bases and the J gene lost 3 bases, with 18 bases spanning the gap. The CDR3 spans 16 residues. CDR3 DNA: TGCAGTGCTAGTCGGCCGATAGGGGTGCTCAATCAGCCCCAGCATTTT. It translates to CSASRPIGVLNQPQHF.

CDR3 coding DNA: TGTGCCAGCAGCTTAGGAGCGGGAATCAGCACAGATACGCAGTATTTT. It is translated as CASSLGAGISTDTQYF. This chain uses TRBV7-2 with TRBJ2-3, with TRBD2 identical over 7 bases. The V gene's germline CDR1 is SGHTA and CDR2 FQGNSA. J was trimmed by 0 bases and V by 1 base; bases with no gene match: 4. The CDR3 has 16 residues.